This T cell receptor (beta chain) was identified in a study of somatic mutations in cytotoxic T cells in rheumatoid arthritis. Magnetic beads with positive selection isolated CD4+ and CD8+ fractions, whose purity was verified by flow cytometry. Here immunoSEQ multiplex PCR was the method, and the copy in TCRdb shows in-frame clones only, minus some. The sample holds 20,000 to 25,000 clones, approximately 84% seen once. The TCR comes from an adult with rheumatoid arthritis. Sequencing was carried out using CD8+ T cells sorted from blood.

The CDR3 region has the DNA TGTGCCAGCAGCTTAGCGGGAGGGACCTACAATGAGCAGTTCTTC. Amino acids: CASSLAGGTYNEQFF. V and J are TRBV7-7 and TRBJ2-1, with 7 bases that match TRBD2. Germline lookup yields CDR1 SSHAT and CDR2 FNYEAQ (reference sequence). Germline trimming cut 0 bases from V and 2 bases from J; bases unmatched to any gene: 1. The CDR3 is 15 residues long. Complete variable domain (other parts from reference TRBV7-7 and TRBJ2-1): GAGVSQSPRYKVTKRGQDVTLRCDPISSHATLYWYQQALGQGPEFLTYFNYEAQPDKSGLPSDRFSAERPEGSISTLTIQRTEQRDSAMYRCASSLAGGTYNEQFFGPGTRLTVL.